Listed below are T cell receptor beta chains from one sample, sequenced in a study of cytomegalovirus exposure and HLA in healthy donors. Only in-frame clones appear in the TCRdb table, and some are missing; sequencing was by immunoSEQ multiplex PCR. This table has about 100,000 clones, about 80% appearing once. Sequenced: PBMCs. These receptors were taken from a man aged 40-49 years in good health and CMV-seronegative. The CDR3 runs from the conserved cysteine through the conserved F or W. Each record gives: V gene, D gene, J gene, clone size, CDR3 DNA, CDR3 protein. A D gene is named only where the DNA matches it firmly. The size of a clone is reported for some rows only, either as once, few or many, or as a class for expanded clones.

V gene: TRBV19; D gene: TRBD1; J gene: TRBJ1-5; clone size: -; CDR3 DNA: TGTGCCAGTAGCCCTACAGGGGTCGGCTATCGGCCCCAGCATTTT; CDR3 protein: CASSPTGVGYRPQHF
V gene: TRBV4-2; D gene: TRBD1; J gene: TRBJ1-4; clone size: few; CDR3 DNA: TGTGCCAGCAGCCAATTGGACAGGGGAGGGGAAAAACTGTTTTTT; CDR3 protein: CASSQLDRGGEKLFF
V gene: TRBV11-2; D gene: TRBD1; J gene: TRBJ2-5; clone size: -; CDR3 DNA: TGTGCCAGCAGCGCAGGGACAGGCCAAGAGACCCAGTACTTC; CDR3 protein: CASSAGTGQETQYF
V gene: TRBV30; D gene: TRBD1; J gene: TRBJ1-2; clone size: -; CDR3 DNA: TGTGCCTGGAGTCCCGGGACAGGGATCGGTTTGACCTTC; CDR3 protein: CAWSPGTGIGLTF
V gene: TRBV7-8; D gene: -; J gene: TRBJ2-3; clone size: -; CDR3 DNA: TGTGCCAGCAGCATTCCTAACGGGATAGATACGCAGTATTTT; CDR3 protein: CASSIPNGIDTQYF
V gene: TRBV2; D gene: TRBD2; J gene: TRBJ2-3; clone size: -; CDR3 DNA: TGTGCCAGCAGTGAAGCTAGCGGGTACACAGATACGCAGTATTTT; CDR3 protein: CASSEASGYTDTQYF
V gene: TRBV10-3; D gene: -; J gene: TRBJ1-1; clone size: -; CDR3 DNA: TGTGCCATCAGTGGCGACAGTTTGAACACTGAAGCTTTCTTT; CDR3 protein: CAISGDSLNTEAFF
V gene: TRBV2; D gene: TRBD2; J gene: TRBJ2-5; clone size: few; CDR3 DNA: TGTGCCAGCAGCTCACCCTCTAGCGGGGGTATAGAGACCCAGTACTTC; CDR3 protein: CASSSPSSGGIETQYF
V gene: TRBV25-1; D gene: TRBD1; J gene: TRBJ1-1; clone size: -; CDR3 DNA: TGTGCCAGCAGTGCGGTTACAGGGGACGAGAACACTGAAGCTTTCTTT; CDR3 protein: CASSAVTGDENTEAFF
V gene: TRBV11-2; D gene: -; J gene: TRBJ1-2; clone size: once; CDR3 DNA: TGTGCCAGCAGTTACAGGGACTATGGCTACACCTTC; CDR3 protein: CASSYRDYGYTF
V gene: TRBV28; D gene: TRBD1; J gene: TRBJ1-5; clone size: few; CDR3 DNA: TGTGCCAGCAGTACACCGGGACAGAGGCGCAATCAGCCCCAGCATTTT; CDR3 protein: CASSTPGQRRNQPQHF
V gene: TRBV5-6; D gene: TRBD2; J gene: TRBJ2-1; clone size: -; CDR3 DNA: TGTGCCAGCAGCTTGGCGGGGGGGCCGGGGAATGAGCAGTTCTTC; CDR3 protein: CASSLAGGPGNEQFF
V gene: TRBV2; D gene: TRBD1; J gene: TRBJ1-2; clone size: -; CDR3 DNA: TGTGCCAGCAGGGGACAGGGAATAAGTGGCTACACCTTC; CDR3 protein: CASRGQGISGYTF
V gene: TRBV15; D gene: -; J gene: TRBJ1-5; clone size: -; CDR3 DNA: TGTGCTGCGGAGGGGGGGAGGTGGGGAAGCAATCAGCCCCAGCATTTT; CDR3 protein: CAAEGGRWGSNQPQHF
V gene: TRBV4-1; D gene: TRBD2; J gene: TRBJ2-3; clone size: -; CDR3 DNA: TGCGCCAGCAGCCCGGGGGGTGGAGATACGCAGTATTTT; CDR3 protein: CASSPGGGDTQYF
V gene: TRBV19; D gene: TRBD1; J gene: TRBJ1-2; clone size: -; CDR3 DNA: TGTGCCAGTAGTGACCGGGGACAGGCCGGGGGCTACACCTTC; CDR3 protein: CASSDRGQAGGYTF
V gene: TRBV18; D gene: -; J gene: TRBJ1-1; clone size: few; CDR3 DNA: TGTGCCAGCTCACCGGGACAGAACACTGAAGCTTTCTTT; CDR3 protein: CASSPGQNTEAFF
V gene: TRBV5-1; D gene: TRBD2; J gene: TRBJ2-3; clone size: -; CDR3 DNA: TGCGCCAGCATCCCCGGACTAGCGGGGGGGCTAGATACGCAGTATTTT; CDR3 protein: CASIPGLAGGLDTQYF
V gene: TRBV18; D gene: -; J gene: TRBJ2-2; clone size: once; CDR3 DNA: TGTGCCAGCTCAGCGGGACCGAACACCGGGGAGCTGTTTTTT; CDR3 protein: CASSAGPNTGELFF
V gene: TRBV2; D gene: -; J gene: TRBJ1-2; clone size: -; CDR3 DNA: TGTGCCAGCAGGGCCGACAGAAACTATGGCTACACCTTC; CDR3 protein: CASRADRNYGYTF
V gene: TRBV12-5; D gene: -; J gene: TRBJ2-5; clone size: -; CDR3 DNA: TGTGCTAGTGGCTGGGACTTCCAAGAGACCCAGTACTTC; CDR3 protein: CASGWDFQETQYF
V gene: TRBV5-5; D gene: -; J gene: TRBJ1-4; clone size: -; CDR3 DNA: TGTGCCAGCAGGCTGGCAAATAATGAAAAACTGTTTTTT; CDR3 protein: CASRLANNEKLFF
V gene: TRBV7-9; D gene: -; J gene: TRBJ2-7; clone size: -; CDR3 DNA: TGTGCCAGCAGCTCCCCGAGCTCCTACGAGCAGTACTTC; CDR3 protein: CASSSPSSYEQYF
V gene: TRBV6-6; D gene: TRBD1; J gene: TRBJ1-5; clone size: -; CDR3 DNA: TGTGCCAGCAGTTATTCCGGACAGGTCCTCAATCAGCCCCAGCATTTT; CDR3 protein: CASSYSGQVLNQPQHF